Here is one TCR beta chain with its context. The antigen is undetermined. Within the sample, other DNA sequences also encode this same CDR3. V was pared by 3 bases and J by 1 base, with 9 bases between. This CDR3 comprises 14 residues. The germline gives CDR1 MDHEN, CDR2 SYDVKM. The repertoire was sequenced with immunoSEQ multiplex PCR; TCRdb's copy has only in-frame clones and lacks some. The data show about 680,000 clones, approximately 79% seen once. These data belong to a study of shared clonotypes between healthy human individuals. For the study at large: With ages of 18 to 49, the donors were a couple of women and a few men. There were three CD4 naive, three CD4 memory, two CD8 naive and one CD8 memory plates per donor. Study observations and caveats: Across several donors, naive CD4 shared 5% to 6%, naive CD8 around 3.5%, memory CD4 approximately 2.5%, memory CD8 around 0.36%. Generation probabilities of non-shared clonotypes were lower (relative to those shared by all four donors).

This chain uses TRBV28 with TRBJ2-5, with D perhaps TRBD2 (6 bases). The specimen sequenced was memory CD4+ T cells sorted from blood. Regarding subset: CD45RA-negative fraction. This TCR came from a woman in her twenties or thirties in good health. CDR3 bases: TGTGCCAGCAGTTTTAGCGGCTCCCAAGAGACCCAGTACTTC. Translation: CASSFSGSQETQYF.